The present T cell receptor (beta chain) was sequenced within a study of cytomegalovirus exposure and HLA in healthy donors. Overall study results and limits: Confirmation in vitro established that a few CMV-associated chains were specific for CMV antigens. One cluster of highly shared sequence variants probably arose as a sequencing artifact. By HLA locus, TCR association rates varied in a later analysis, with DRB1 showing the most and HLA-C the fewest.

The PCR employed 60 Vbeta primers together with 13 Jbeta primers. The method was immunoSEQ multiplex PCR; TCRdb's version includes in-frame clones alone and lacks a portion of them. Here the sample spans 64,000 or so clones, roughly 67% being singletons. Worth noting for this clone: The target antigen is unknown.

The CDR3 loop spans 14 amino acids. V lost 5 bases, J lost 8 bases, and 16 bases lay in between. Germline V gene data show CDR1 as SGDLS and CDR2 as YYNGEE. Sequenced: PBMCs. The chain carries TRBV9 and TRBJ1-4; possible D gene TRBD1, 6 bases. This TCR was sampled from a man between 40 and 49 years old in good health and CMV-seropositive. In DNA, the CDR3 is TGTGCCAGCAGTCCTCGACAGGCAGGGGAAAAACTGTTTTTT. Translated: CASSPRQAGEKLFF.